The 11 T cell receptor beta chains presented below share a single source sample, sequenced in a study of response to subunit inactivated influenza vaccine. One entry per CDR3 protein, called by TCRdb with MiXCR from the RT-PCR reads. The repertoire holds 550,000 to 800,000 distinct CDR3 sequences, with 11% to 15% as singletons. The sample here was PBMCs from blood, taken around 14 days before vaccination. The source is a man in his fifties who received an inactivated influenza vaccine.

The rearrangement joins TRBV28 to TRBJ1-2, with D unresolved. V lost 5 bases, J lost 8 bases, and 21 bases lay in between. The CDR3 length is 15 residues. Germline-derived CDR1 and CDR2 are MDHEN and SYDVKM. The CDR3 DNA reads as TGTGCCAGCAGTACTGGACCTTCAAAATCGGGCGGCTACACCTTC. Translating gives CASSTGPSKSGGYTF.

The chain joins TRBV20-1 to TRBJ1-1; no firm D call. This CDR3 is built from 14 residues. The germline gives CDR1 DFQATT, CDR2 SNEGSKA (reference sequence). Trimming shortened V by 1 base and J by 4 bases, and 13 bases separated the two germline ends. The CDR3 bases are TGCAGTGCTAGAGTCCCCAGAGGGAGCACTGAAGCTTTCTTT. Translating gives CSARVPRGSTEAFF.

V gene TRBV10-3 combines with J gene TRBJ1-3; a possible D gene is TRBD1 (6 bases). Trimming shortened V by 11 bases and J by 0 bases, and 14 bases separated the two germline ends. Germline V gene lookup returns CDR1 ENHRY and CDR2 SYGVKD. CDR3 length: 14 amino acids. The CDR3 DNA sequence: TGTGCCTCGAAAACAGGGACCTCTGGAAACACCATATATTTT. This codes for CASKTGTSGNTIYF.

V usage is TRBV19 and J usage is TRBJ2-7; D not certain. CDR3 length: 13 residues. Trimming pared 1 base from V and 0 bases from J, leaving 4 bases between. Germline values: CDR1 LNHDA, CDR2 SQIVND (reference sequence). The CDR3 loop reads CASSIGDSYEQYF. In nucleotides, the CDR3 is TGTGCCAGTAGTATAGGGGACTCCTACGAGCAGTACTTC.

The chain carries TRBV15 and TRBJ2-1; perhaps TRBD1 as D (7 bases). This CDR3 comprises 15 residues. In germline, CDR1 is LNHNV, CDR2 YYDKDF (reference sequence). V lost 4 bases to trimming and J lost 4 bases, with 14 bases between them. The CDR3 reads CATSTGGFRYNEQFF. In nucleotides, the CDR3 is TGTGCCACCAGCACAGGGGGGTTTCGGTACAATGAGCAGTTCTTC.

This clonotype was counted a few times. This chain uses TRBV7-2 with TRBJ1-1; the D gene is possibly TRBD1 (6 bases). The CDR3 sequence is 14 residues long. Looked up from germline, CDR1 is SGHTA and CDR2 is FQGNSA. V was clipped by 4 bases and J by 7 bases, with 16 bases between them. CDR3: CASSSGQSIGEAFF. The CDR3 DNA reads TGTGCCAGCAGCTCCGGACAGTCCATAGGTGAAGCTTTCTTT.

The chain's CDR3 is CSARGGSNSNQPQHF. DNA for the CDR3: TGCAGTGCTAGAGGGGGCAGTAATAGCAATCAGCCCCAGCATTTT. The V call is TRBV20-1, the J call TRBJ1-5; a weak D match, TRBD1 (5 bases). The germline V gene encodes CDR1 DFQATT and CDR2 SNEGSKA (reference sequence). CDR3 length: 15 amino acids. The V end was cut by 1 base, the J end by 0 bases, with 10 bases between.

The chain carries TRBV5-1 and TRBJ1-1, with 7 nucleotides matching TRBD1. The CDR3 contains 16 residues. The V and J ends lost 2 bases and 2 bases, in that order; junction bases with no gene match: 9. Per germline, CDR1 SGHRS and CDR2 YFSETQ. Written as DNA, the CDR3 is TGCGCCAGCAGCTTCGACAGGGTCACTAGTAACACTGAAGCTTTCTTT. Translation gives CASSFDRVTSNTEAFF.

This clonotype was seen many times. The chain combines TRBV29-1 with TRBJ2-3; D gene uncertain. Germline V lookup: CDR1 SQVTM, CDR2 ANQGSEA. The V gene lost 6 bases and the J gene lost 2 bases, with 15 bases spanning the gap. CDR3 length: 14 residues. CDR3 DNA: TGCAGCGTCGCCCAGACAATGGTCACAGATACGCAGTATTTT. This sequence encodes CSVAQTMVTDTQYF.

The V and J genes are TRBV12-3 or TRBV12-4 and TRBJ2-2; 9 bases line up with TRBD2. CDR3 length: 14 residues. The ends lost 3 bases at V and 9 bases at J; junction bases unmatched: 5. CDR3 in amino acids: CASSFLGLARELFF. For the CDR3, the DNA is TGTGCCAGCAGTTTTCTGGGACTAGCCCGGGAGCTGTTTTTT.

A few counts support this clonotype. The V and J genes are TRBV7-9 and TRBJ1-2, with a tentative D call TRBD1 (6 bases). Trimming shortened V by 2 bases and J by 0 bases, and 13 bases separated the two germline ends. Per the germline V gene, CDR1 is SEHNR and CDR2 is FQNEAQ (reference sequence). The CDR3 sequence is 16 residues long. This CDR3 is CASSLIGTPTNYGYTF. The CDR3 DNA reads as TGTGCCAGCAGCTTAATCGGGACACCGACTAACTATGGCTACACCTTC.